Given below is one T cell receptor beta chain in context. The data are from a study of CD8 T cells in Susac syndrome. In contrast to the negatively isolated CD8+ and CD4+ T cells, TEMRA cells were FACS-enriched. Germline V gene sequence: CDR1 SGHTA, CDR2 FQGNSA. Germline trimming cut 4 bases from V and 4 bases from J; bases unmatched to any gene: 19. This CDR3 spans 19 amino acids. Random hexamers were used to reverse transcribe about 0.45 to 1 ug of RNA. The CDR3 of TCR beta was amplified by immunoSEQ multiplex PCR across 54 Vbeta and 13 Jbeta. MiXCR, applied by TCRdb to the immunoSEQ multiplex PCR reads, yields one record per CDR3 protein. Among 130,000 or so distinct CDR3 sequences listed, 94% were seen once.

The V and J genes are TRBV7-2 and TRBJ2-4; 7 bases fit TRBD2. The sample taken for sequencing was CD4+ T cells from PBMCs. The origin of this receptor is a human donor in good health. CDR3 DNA sequence: TGTGCCAGCAGCTCCTCAGTAAGGGTCGGGGGGATCAAGAAAAACATTCAGTACTTC. Translating it yields CASSSSVRVGGIKKNIQYF.